Listed below are T cell receptor beta chains from one sample, sequenced in a study of tumor and adjacent non-tumor tissue in lung cancer. From the multiplex PCR reads, TCRdb called clonotypes with MiXCR, one entry per CDR3 protein. This table has over 85,000 distinct CDR3 sequences, nearly 85% appearing once. Sequenced material: lung tumor tissue. All receptors come from a man in his 70s with non-small cell lung cancer. Each CDR3 is given with its conserved first and last residue.

TRBJ2-1 TRBV2 CASCGEDVSNEQFF
TRBJ2-4 TRBV5-6 CASSLNRGAEKLAKNIQYF
TRBJ2-7 TRBV6-5 CAVGRRLTSSHEQYF
TRBJ1-1 TRBV29-1 CGVSRRADTEAFF
TRBJ2-5 TRBV4-2 CASSRLTGGGLEETQCF
TRBJ2-5 TRBV4-3 CASSQAGGVGQETQFF
TRBJ2-1 TRBV29-1 CSALGLSRGSSYNEQFF
TRBJ2-1 TRBV28 CAISSRVFGKYNEQFF
TRBJ1-2 TRBV10-1 CAGSPGTGGEGYTF
TRBJ1-1 TRBV12-3/TRBV12-4 CASNLTIVTEVFF
TRBJ2-1 TRBV6-1 CASKQGLSMHNGQFF
TRBJ1-1 TRBV6-5 CASSWTWLNAEAFF
TRBJ2-7 TRBV4-2 CTSSRRQGYEQYF
TRBJ2-7 TRBV6-6 CASSYGGLPYEQYF
TRBJ1-2 TRBV18 CASSPGTGLNYGYTF
TRBJ2-1 TRBV12-3/TRBV12-4 CTSTTGNEQLF
TRBJ2-7 TRBV29-1 CSLGASGMHEQYF
TRBJ2-2 TRBV4-1 CASSRTIGVLGTGGLFF
TRBJ1-6 TRBV14 CDNSQEGPDNSPLHF
TRBJ1-1 TRBV5-6 CASSSGMRYRNSEAFF
TRBJ1-4 TRBV11-2 CASIRSGTTNEKLFF
TRBJ2-1 TRBV4-2 CASSQYGLAGGNVQFF
TRBJ2-7 TRBV12-3/TRBV12-4 CDSSSTGNLFSYEQYF
TRBJ2-5 TRBV5-4 CASHRIPSNCETQYF
TRBJ1-2 TRBV29-1 CGVGSPGHGRYGYTF
TRBJ2-7 TRBV6-2/TRBV6-3 CASRKMTGAAYEQYF
TRBJ2-2 TRBV5-4 CASNLRPGIGISGEPFF
TRBJ1-1 TRBV20-1 CSAIVGGVNTEAFF
TRBJ2-1 TRBV4-2 CAGNQVAILGDEQFF
TRBJ1-1 TRBV19 CASSIDGDRGEAFF
TRBJ2-7 TRBV5-4 CARSTDRGHCYEQYF
TRBJ1-5 TRBV7-9 CASSNSDGSNQSQHF
TRBJ1-1 TRBV11-2 CASGFGEGRSEAFF
TRBJ2-1 TRBV4-3 CASSQDLAGAEYKEQFF
TRBJ1-1 TRBV10-2 CASRDRSPEAFF
TRBJ2-1 TRBV10-3 CAMSDPQSGSSYNEEFF
TRBJ2-1 TRBV11-2 CASSLRTSGRASKSFGEQFF
TRBJ2-3 TRBV12-3/TRBV12-4 CVSSLRETHYF
TRBJ2-1 TRBV6-1 CARSEGPGISYNEQFF